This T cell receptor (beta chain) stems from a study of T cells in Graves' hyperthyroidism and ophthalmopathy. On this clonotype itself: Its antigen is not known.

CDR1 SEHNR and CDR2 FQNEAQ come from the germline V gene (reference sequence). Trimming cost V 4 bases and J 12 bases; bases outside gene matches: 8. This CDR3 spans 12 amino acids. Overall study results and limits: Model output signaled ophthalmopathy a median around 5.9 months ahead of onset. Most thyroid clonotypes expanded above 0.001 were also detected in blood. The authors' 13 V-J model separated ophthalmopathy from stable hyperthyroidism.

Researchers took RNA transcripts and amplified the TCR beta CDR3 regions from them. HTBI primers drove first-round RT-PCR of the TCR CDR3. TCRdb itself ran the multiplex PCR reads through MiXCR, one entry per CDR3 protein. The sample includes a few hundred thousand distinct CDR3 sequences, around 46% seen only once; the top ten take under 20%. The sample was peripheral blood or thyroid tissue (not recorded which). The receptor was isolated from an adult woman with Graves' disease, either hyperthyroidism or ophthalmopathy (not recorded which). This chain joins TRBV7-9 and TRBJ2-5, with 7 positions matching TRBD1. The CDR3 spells CASSWDSRREYF. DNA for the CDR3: TGTGCCAGCAGCTGGGACAGCCGGCGGGAGTACTTC.